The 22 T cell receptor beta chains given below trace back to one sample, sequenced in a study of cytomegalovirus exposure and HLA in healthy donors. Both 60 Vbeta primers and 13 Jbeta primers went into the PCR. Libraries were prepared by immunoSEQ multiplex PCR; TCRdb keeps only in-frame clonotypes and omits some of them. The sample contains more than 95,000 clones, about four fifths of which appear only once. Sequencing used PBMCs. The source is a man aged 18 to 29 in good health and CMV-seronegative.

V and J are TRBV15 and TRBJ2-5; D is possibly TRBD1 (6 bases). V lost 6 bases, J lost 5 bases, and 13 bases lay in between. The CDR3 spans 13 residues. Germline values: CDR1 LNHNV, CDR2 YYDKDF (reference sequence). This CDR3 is CATRPQGWETQYF. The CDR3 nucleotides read TGTGCCACCAGGCCACAGGGATGGGAGACCCAGTACTTC.

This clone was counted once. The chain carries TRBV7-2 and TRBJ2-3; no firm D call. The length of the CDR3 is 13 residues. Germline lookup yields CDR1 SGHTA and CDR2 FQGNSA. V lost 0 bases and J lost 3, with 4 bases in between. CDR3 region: CASSLARTDTQYF. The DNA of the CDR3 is TGTGCCAGCAGCTTAGCTAGAACAGATACGCAGTATTTT.

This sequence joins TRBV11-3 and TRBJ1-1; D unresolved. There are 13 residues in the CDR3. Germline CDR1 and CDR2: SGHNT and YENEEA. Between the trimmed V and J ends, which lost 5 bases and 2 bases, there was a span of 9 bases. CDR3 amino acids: CASSAGHNTEAFF. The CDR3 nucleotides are TGTGCCAGCAGCGCGGGCCATAACACTGAAGCTTTCTTT. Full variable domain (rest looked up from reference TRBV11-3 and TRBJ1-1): EAGVVQSPRYKIIEKKQPVAFWCNPISGHNTLYWYLQNLGQGPELLIRYENEEAVDDSQLPKDRFSAERLKGVDSTLKIQPAELGDSAVYLCASSAGHNTEAFFGQGTRLTVV.

The CDR3 coding sequence is TGTGCCAGCAGCACCAGACAGGGGGGTTTTTACGAGCAGTACTTC. It translates to CASSTRQGGFYEQYF. The rearrangement links TRBV25-1 to TRBJ2-7; the match to TRBD1 covers 9 bases. The V segment lost 6 bases and the J segment 4 bases; nucleotides outside the gene matches: 10. Germline V gene sequence: CDR1 MGHDK, CDR2 SYGVNS. The CDR3 covers 15 residues.

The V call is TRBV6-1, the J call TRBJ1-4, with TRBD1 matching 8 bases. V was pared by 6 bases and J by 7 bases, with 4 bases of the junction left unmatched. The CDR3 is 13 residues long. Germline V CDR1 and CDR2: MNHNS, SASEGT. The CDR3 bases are TGTGCCAGCAGGGACAGGGAGTCTGAAAAACTGTTTTTT. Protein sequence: CASRDRESEKLFF.

Here the CDR3 reads CSAAGTGGGEQFF. The CDR3 DNA reads TGCAGCGCTGCCGGGACAGGGGGTGGTGAGCAGTTCTTC. This chain uses TRBV29-1 with TRBJ2-1; 11 positions agree with TRBD1. J gave up 9 bases and V 7 bases, and 8 bases lay outside the gene matches. Germline assignment: CDR1 SQVTM and CDR2 ANQGSEA. The CDR3 extends over 13 amino acids.

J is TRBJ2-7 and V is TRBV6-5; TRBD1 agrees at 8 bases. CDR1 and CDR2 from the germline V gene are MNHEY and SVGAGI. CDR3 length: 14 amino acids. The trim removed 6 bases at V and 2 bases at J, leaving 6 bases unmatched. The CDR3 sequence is CASRLGQGTYEQYF. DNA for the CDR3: TGTGCCAGCAGACTCGGACAGGGCACCTACGAGCAGTACTTC.

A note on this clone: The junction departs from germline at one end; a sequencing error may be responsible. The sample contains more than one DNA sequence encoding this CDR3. CDR3 amino acids: CASRDTSYEQYF. Here the CDR3 DNA reads TGTGCCAGCCGGGACACCTCCTACGAGCAGTACTTT. The gene calls are TRBV7-9 and TRBJ2-7; TRBD1 might be the D (6 bases). This CDR3 is 12 amino acids long. CDR1 is SEHNR, CDR2 FQNEAQ, per germline (reference sequence).

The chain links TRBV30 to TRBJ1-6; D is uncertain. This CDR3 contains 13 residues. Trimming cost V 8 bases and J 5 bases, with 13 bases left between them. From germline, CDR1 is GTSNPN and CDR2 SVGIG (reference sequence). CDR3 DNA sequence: TGTGCCGGAGCGGGAGAGAATAATTCACCCCTCCACTTT. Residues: CAGAGENNSPLHF.

The CDR3 DNA is TGTGCCACCAGCAAAGGGGGACAGGGAGGTCAGCCCCAGCATTTT. Translated: CATSKGGQGGQPQHF. The J gene is TRBJ1-5, the V gene TRBV15, with 9 bases that match TRBD1. The V segment lost 4 bases and the J segment 6 bases; nucleotides outside the gene matches: 7. The germline V gene encodes CDR1 LNHNV and CDR2 YYDKDF (reference sequence). The CDR3 contains 15 residues.

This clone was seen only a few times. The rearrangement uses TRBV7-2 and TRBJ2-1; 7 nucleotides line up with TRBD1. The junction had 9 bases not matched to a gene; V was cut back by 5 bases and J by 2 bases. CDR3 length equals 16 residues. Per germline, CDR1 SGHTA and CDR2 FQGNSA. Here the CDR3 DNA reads TGTGCCAGCAGCCTTTCTCGGGACAGACCCTACAATGAGCAGTTCTTC. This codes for CASSLSRDRPYNEQFF.

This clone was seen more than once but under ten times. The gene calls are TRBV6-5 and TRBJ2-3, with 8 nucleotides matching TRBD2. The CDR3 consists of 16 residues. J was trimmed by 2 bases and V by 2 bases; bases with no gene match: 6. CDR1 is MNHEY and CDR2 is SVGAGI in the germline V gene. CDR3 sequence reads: CASSYTIAGYTDTQYF. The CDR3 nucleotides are TGTGCCAGCAGTTACACCATAGCGGGGTACACAGATACGCAGTATTTT.

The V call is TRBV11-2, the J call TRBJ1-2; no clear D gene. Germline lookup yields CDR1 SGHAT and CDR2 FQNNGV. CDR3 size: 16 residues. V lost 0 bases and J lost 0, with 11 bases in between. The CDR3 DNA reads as TGTGCCAGCAGCTTAGATCGGGAACAATCTAACTATGGCTACACCTTC. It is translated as CASSLDREQSNYGYTF.

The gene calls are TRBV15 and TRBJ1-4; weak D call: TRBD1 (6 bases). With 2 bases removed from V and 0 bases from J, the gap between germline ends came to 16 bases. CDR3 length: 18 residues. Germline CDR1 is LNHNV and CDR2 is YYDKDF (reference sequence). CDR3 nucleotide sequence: TGTGCCACCAGCAGAAGCGGGGGGCGCGGGGCAACTAATGAAAAACTGTTTTTT. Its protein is CATSRSGGRGATNEKLFF.

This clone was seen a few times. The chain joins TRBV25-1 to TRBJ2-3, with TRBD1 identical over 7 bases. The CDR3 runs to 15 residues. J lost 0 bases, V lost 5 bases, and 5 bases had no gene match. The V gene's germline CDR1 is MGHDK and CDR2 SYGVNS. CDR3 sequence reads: CASSIGGSSTDTQYF. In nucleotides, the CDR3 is TGTGCCAGCAGTATAGGGGGCTCCAGCACAGATACGCAGTATTTT.

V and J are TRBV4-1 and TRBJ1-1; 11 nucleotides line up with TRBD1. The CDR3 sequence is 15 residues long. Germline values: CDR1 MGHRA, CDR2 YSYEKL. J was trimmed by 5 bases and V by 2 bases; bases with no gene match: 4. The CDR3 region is CASSQTGQGGTEAFF. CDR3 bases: TGCGCCAGCAGCCAAACGGGACAGGGGGGGACTGAAGCTTTCTTT.

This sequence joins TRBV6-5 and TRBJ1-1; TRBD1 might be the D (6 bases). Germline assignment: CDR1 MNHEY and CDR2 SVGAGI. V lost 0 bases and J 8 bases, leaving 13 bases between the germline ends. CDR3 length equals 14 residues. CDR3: CASSYSTGGREAFF. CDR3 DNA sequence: TGTGCCAGCAGTTACTCCACCGGGGGGCGCGAAGCTTTCTTT.

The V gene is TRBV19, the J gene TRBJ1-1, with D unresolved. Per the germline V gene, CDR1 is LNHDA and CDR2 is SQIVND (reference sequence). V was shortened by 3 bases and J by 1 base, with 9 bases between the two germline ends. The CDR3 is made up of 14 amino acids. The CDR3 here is CASSMRSGNTEAFF. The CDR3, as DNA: TGTGCCAGTAGTATGCGAAGTGGGAACACTGAAGCTTTCTTT.

CDR3 loop: CASSSIQLEDRSRKKLFF. The CDR3 DNA sequence: TGTGCCAGCAGCTCAATTCAACTTGAAGACAGGTCTAGGAAAAAACTGTTTTTT. The chain couples TRBV4-2 to TRBJ1-4; D is possibly TRBD1 (6 bases). The CDR3 is made up of 18 amino acids. Germline CDR1 is LGHNA and CDR2 is YNFKEQ. The ends were cut back, 5 bases at V and 9 bases at J, with 28 bases in the middle.

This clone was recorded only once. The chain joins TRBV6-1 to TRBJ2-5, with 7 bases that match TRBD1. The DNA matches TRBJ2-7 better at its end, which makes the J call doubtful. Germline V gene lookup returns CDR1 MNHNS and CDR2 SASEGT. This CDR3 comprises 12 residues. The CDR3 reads CASSGDSYEQYF. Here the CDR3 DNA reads TGTGCCAGCAGTGGGGACAGTTACGAGCAGTACTTC.

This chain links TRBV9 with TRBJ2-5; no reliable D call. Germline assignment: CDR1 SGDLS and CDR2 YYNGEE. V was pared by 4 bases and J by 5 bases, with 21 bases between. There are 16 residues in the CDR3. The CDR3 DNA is TGTGCCAGCAGCCCCCAGTGGGCCGCGAGTGCCGAGACCCAGTACTTC. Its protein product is CASSPQWAASAETQYF.

The CDR3, as DNA: TGTGCCAGCAGCCTCCTCAGGGGCTCTGGGGCCAACGTCCTGACTTTC. Translated: CASSLLRGSGANVLTF. V is TRBV14 and J is TRBJ2-6, with D perhaps TRBD1 (6 bases). CDR3 length: 16 amino acids. V was pared by 4 bases and J by 0 bases, with 10 bases between. The germline CDR1 and CDR2 sequences are SGHDN and FVKESK.